This T cell receptor (beta chain) derives from a study of blood T cell repertoires in COVID-19. On the study more broadly: Spain, Italy and the United States supplied samples that represented acute and convalescent COVID-19. PBMCs, B-cell-depleted T cells, or T cells provided the cDNA or gDNA that made up the material.

The ends lost 0 bases at V and 6 bases at J; junction bases unmatched: 7. Germline CDR1 SGDLS, CDR2 YYNGEE. CDR3 length equals 15 residues. Per the study methods: By means of reference gene primer amplification, nucleated cell counts were estimated. Assay: immunoSEQ multiplex PCR; the TCRdb copy retains only in-frame clones and omits some. V and J calls and clone size follow that table, whereas D and trimming were derived from the DNA. The table lists 250,000 to 350,000 clones, around nine tenths of them singletons. Specimen: peripheral blood. The chain recombines TRBV9 with TRBJ1-2; 8 bases fit TRBD1. This clonotype was obtained from a man aged 25-40 years with acute or convalescent COVID-19. In nucleotides, the CDR3 is TGTGCCAGCAGCGTAGGTTCAGGGGGCCCACATGGCTACACCTTC. This translates into CASSVGSGGPHGYTF.